What follows is one T cell receptor (beta chain) and its context. Its antigen remains unidentified. Trimming took 2 bases from V and 10 from J; bases not matched to a gene: 6. CDR3 length: 13 residues. In germline, CDR1 is MDHEN, CDR2 SYDVKM. This sample is drawn from a study of T cell repertoires in cytomegalovirus infection. Study at large: Carrying CMV and the relevant HLA type showed in public TCR beta signatures.

Study-wide results and caveats: The study identified carriers of CMV plus the relevant HLA from cumulative public TCR beta family frequency. Dominating the ex vivo response were HLA-C-restricted CMV-specific TCR beta clonotypes.

MiXCR, applied by TCRdb to the reads, yields one record per CDR3 protein. The table records approximately 500,000 distinct CDR3 sequences, around 10% of them present only once. The source is a human donor in good health (CMV status not recorded). Some clones in this sample may be carry-over from other donors' samples. The chain is built from TRBV28 and TRBJ1-1; 8 nucleotides align to TRBD1. The specimen sequenced was PBMCs. DNA of the CDR3: TGTGCCAGCAGTTTACCAGGGGGCAGAGGAGCTTTCTTT. Encoded protein: CASSLPGGRGAFF.